These T cell receptor beta chains were read from a single sample in a study of human T cells and chemical hapten exposure. TCRdb reprocessed the RACE reads via MiXCR and lists one record per CDR3 protein. Among approximately 370,000 distinct CDR3 sequences, 5.5% were seen once, and the ten largest hold 7% to 10%. Sequences were derived from whole blood, sampled in connection with sensitization to the hapten diphenylcyclopropenone (DPC). The receptors come from a woman under 30 with alopecia areata. Some clones in this sample may be carry-over from other donors' samples. Each CDR3 is given with its conserved first and last residue. A D gene is named only where the DNA matches it firmly. Size tells how often a clone was seen (once, few, many) or the class of an expanded clone, and some rows leave it out.

j_gene | v_gene | abundance | d_gene | CDR3nt | CDR3aa
TRBJ1-6 | TRBV9 | many | . | TGTGCCAGCAGCGTAAGAGTATCAAATTCACCCCTCCACTTT | CASSVRVSNSPLHF
TRBJ2-2 | TRBV5-1 | few | TRBD2 | TGCGCCAGCAGCTTGTCTCTAGCGGGGGAGACCGGGGAGCTGTTTTTT | CASSLSLAGETGELFF
TRBJ2-5 | TRBV29-1 | . | TRBD2 | TGCAGCACAGCGGGGGGGCATGAGACCCAGTACTTC | CSTAGGHETQYF
TRBJ2-3 | TRBV7-8 | few | . | TGTGCCAGCAGCTTAGGGGGCATGGGGGCAGATACGCAGTATTTT | CASSLGGMGADTQYF
TRBJ1-1 | TRBV7-9 | . | TRBD1 | TGTGCCAGCAGCTCCGGGACAGGGGGCTGGGGTGGCACTGAAGCTTTCTTT | CASSSGTGGWGGTEAFF
TRBJ1-2 | TRBV5-6 | . | TRBD1 | TGTGCCAGCAGCTTTGAGGCGGGACAGGACTACTATGGCTACACCTTC | CASSFEAGQDYYGYTF
TRBJ2-7 | TRBV12-3/TRBV12-4 | . | . | TGTGCCAGCAGTCCACAAAGCTCCTACGAGCAGTACTTC | CASSPQSSYEQYF
TRBJ2-7 | TRBV4-1 | many | . | TGCGCCAGCAGCCAACGTACAGGGAACTACGAGCAGTACTTC | CASSQRTGNYEQYF
TRBJ1-5 | TRBV10-3 | . | TRBD1 | TGTGCCATTGGGACGGGGGACAGGGGGTTCGATCAGCCCCAGCATTTT | CAIGTGDRGFDQPQHF
TRBJ2-5 | TRBV3-1 | many | TRBD2 | TGTGCCAGCTATCTTAGCGGGGGGCCCGCCGGGACCCAGTACTTC | CASYLSGGPAGTQYF
TRBJ2-2 | TRBV20-1 | many | . | TGCAGTGCTAGAGATGCAGCCGGGGGAAATCACGGGGAGCTGTTTTTT | CSARDAAGGNHGELFF
TRBJ2-3 | TRBV10-3 | many | TRBD1 | TGTGCCATCAGTGGGGGACAGGGGGCGAGGAAGTATTTT | CAISGGQGARKYF
TRBJ2-3 | TRBV6-1 | . | . | TGTGCCAGCAGATGGGGGGATACGCAGTATTTT | CASRWGDTQYF
TRBJ2-1 | TRBV5-1 | many | . | TGCGCCAGCAGCTTGAGCCCCTACAATGAGCAGTTCTTC | CASSLSPYNEQFF
TRBJ1-6 | TRBV27 | few | . | TGTGCCAGCAGTCTGGCGGCGGTCAATTCACCCCTCCACTTT | CASSLAAVNSPLHF
TRBJ2-1 | TRBV6-4 | . | . | TGTGCCAGCAGTGCAGGGACCGGGCCATACAATGAGCAGTTCTTC | CASSAGTGPYNEQFF
TRBJ1-3 | TRBV20-1 | few | TRBD1 | TGCAGTGCTAGCGGACAGGGGGCTAACACCATATATTTT | CSASGQGANTIYF
TRBJ2-3 | TRBV3-1 | . | TRBD1 | TGTGCCAGCAGCCCCCAACCAGGGGGCACCGGCACGCAGTATTTT | CASSPQPGGTGTQYF
TRBJ1-6 | TRBV10-3 | few | . | TGTGCCATCAGTGCCTCGGGCCGCGAACCCACCTTTTGGGAAAATTCACCCCTCCACTTT | CAISASGREPTFWENSPLHF
TRBJ1-5 | TRBV2 | . | . | TGTGCCAGCAGTGAGGACGGCAGCAATCAGCCCCAGCATTTT | CASSEDGSNQPQHF
TRBJ1-5 | TRBV18 | few | . | TGTGCCAGCTCACCAACTCCGGACAGCAATCAGCCCCAGCATTTT | CASSPTPDSNQPQHF
TRBJ1-1 | TRBV6-5 | many | . | TGTGCCAGCAGTCGTGGACAGTCTGAAGCTTTCTTT | CASSRGQSEAFF
TRBJ2-5 | TRBV28 | . | TRBD1 | TGTGCCAGCAGCCGTCCCGGGACAGGGGAAGAGACCCAGTACTTC | CASSRPGTGEETQYF
TRBJ2-3 | TRBV20-1 | many | TRBD2 | TGCAGTGCTAGGAATCTGCGGGGGGGCAGGACAGATACGCAGTATTTT | CSARNLRGGRTDTQYF
TRBJ2-5 | TRBV27 | . | . | TGTGCCAGCAGTTGGGTGGGGGAATGGCTCCAAGAGACCCAGTACTTC | CASSWVGEWLQETQYF
TRBJ1-2 | TRBV20-1 | . | TRBD1 | TGCAGTGCTCAGGGGGCCCTTTATAGCTACACCTTC | CSAQGALYSYTF
TRBJ2-7 | TRBV3-1 | few | TRBD2 | TGTGCCAGCAGCCCGGGGACTAGCGGATACTACGAGCAGTACTTC | CASSPGTSGYYEQYF
TRBJ2-5 | TRBV6-2/TRBV6-3 | many | . | TGTGCCAGCAGTTACCCTACGGAGACCCAGTACTTC | CASSYPTETQYF
TRBJ1-4 | TRBV6-6 | many | . | TGTGCCAGCAGTTACTTACGGGCGAGTGAAAAACTGTTTTTT | CASSYLRASEKLFF
TRBJ1-1 | TRBV7-9 | few | . | TGTGCCAGCAGTGCCCCTGGAGGCACTGAAGCTTTCTTT | CASSAPGGTEAFF
TRBJ2-3 | TRBV6-5 | many | . | TGTGCCAGCACTCGAAAAGATACGCAGTATTTT | CASTRKDTQYF
TRBJ1-5 | TRBV20-1 | few | TRBD1 | TGCAGTGCTTCGACAGGGATGAGGTCCCAGCATTTT | CSASTGMRSQHF
TRBJ2-3 | TRBV9 | many | . | TGTGCCAGCAGCGTAGTTGGTGGCACAGATACGCAGTATTTT | CASSVVGGTDTQYF
TRBJ2-3 | TRBV29-1 | many | . | TGCAGCGTTGGGACAGGCACAGATACGCAGTATTTT | CSVGTGTDTQYF
TRBJ2-3 | TRBV5-1 | few | TRBD1 | TGCGCCAGCAGCAGGACAGGGGGTGATACGCAGTATTTT | CASSRTGGDTQYF
TRBJ2-1 | TRBV12-3/TRBV12-4 | . | . | TGTGCCAGCAGTTCAGGACCGAGGGTACTCAATGAGCAGTTCTTC | CASSSGPRVLNEQFF
TRBJ1-6 | TRBV13 | . | . | TGTGCCAGCAGCTTTCGAGGGCAGGGTTCTACACCCCTCCACTTT | CASSFRGQGSTPLHF
TRBJ1-6 | TRBV5-1 | . | . | TGCGCCAGCACGATAGACGGGGCGTCACCCCTCCACTTT | CASTIDGASPLHF
TRBJ1-5 | TRBV6-5 | few | . | TGTGCCAGCAGTTACTCTGGGGTATATCAGCCCCAGCATTTT | CASSYSGVYQPQHF
TRBJ2-1 | TRBV6-2/TRBV6-3 | few | . | TGTGCCAGCAAATCCCCAGTCTCCTACAATGAGCAGTTCTTC | CASKSPVSYNEQFF
TRBJ2-7 | TRBV4-1 | . | TRBD2 | TGCGCCAGCAGCCAGCTCGGGACTAGCGTCTACTACGAGCAGTACTTC | CASSQLGTSVYYEQYF
TRBJ1-5 | TRBV7-8 | many | . | TGTGCCAGCAGCCCTAGGCAGGCTACCAATCAGCCCCAGCATTTT | CASSPRQATNQPQHF
TRBJ2-5 | TRBV12-3/TRBV12-4 | few | . | TGTGCCAGCAGTTTCGGTCAGAGGGAGACCCAGTACTTC | CASSFGQRETQYF
TRBJ1-5 | TRBV6-5 | many | . | TGTGCCAGCAGTTACTCGCTTGGGGAGCCCCAGCATTTT | CASSYSLGEPQHF
TRBJ1-1 | TRBV7-3 | . | TRBD1 | TGTGCCAGCAGCTCGGTGACAGGGGGGACTGAAGCTTTCTTT | CASSSVTGGTEAFF
TRBJ2-6 | TRBV7-8 | few | TRBD1 | TGTGCCAGCAGCACATTGGACAGGGCACGAACTGGGGCCAACGTCCTGACTTTC | CASSTLDRARTGANVLTF
TRBJ2-5 | TRBV9 | few | . | TGTGCCAGCAGCGTAGGGGCCAAAGAGACCCAGTACTTC | CASSVGAKETQYF
TRBJ1-5 | TRBV7-2 | few | . | TGTGCCAGCAGCTTAGAAGGTCCCGGGGGGTATCAGCCCCAGCATTTT | CASSLEGPGGYQPQHF
TRBJ2-4 | TRBV12-3/TRBV12-4 | many | . | TGTGCCAGCAGTTTAGGACTAGACCTAGCCAAAAACATTCAGTACTTC | CASSLGLDLAKNIQYF
TRBJ2-3 | TRBV5-4 | . | . | TGTGCCAGCAGCTTGGTCTCAGGGGAAGATACGCAGTATTTT | CASSLVSGEDTQYF
TRBJ1-4 | TRBV24-1 | few | . | TGTGCCACCAGTGCCGGGGGGGATCCTAATGAAAAACTGTTTTTT | CATSAGGDPNEKLFF
TRBJ2-1 | TRBV5-1 | . | . | TGCGCCAGCAGCTTCGGGGCACACAATGAGCAGTTCTTC | CASSFGAHNEQFF